This is a list of T cell receptor beta chains from one sample in a study of shared clonotypes between healthy human individuals. TCRdb keeps only in-frame clones here, not all; method: immunoSEQ multiplex PCR. The sample records some 2 million clones, around 96% being singletons. The sample consisted of naive CD8+ T cells sorted from blood. These receptors all stem from a man aged 18 to 29 in good health. Each CDR3 is given with its conserved first and last residue. The D gene is left open where the match is weak. The size field is filled for only some rows; it gives once, few, many or a size class.

clone size: -
V gene: TRBV4-1
D gene: TRBD2
J gene: TRBJ2-7
CDR3 length: 16
CDR3 protein: CASSQVGLAGSYEQYF
CDR3 DNA: TGCGCCAGCAGCCAAGTAGGGCTAGCGGGATCGTACGAGCAGTACTTC

clone size: -
V gene: TRBV13
D gene: TRBD2
J gene: TRBJ2-5
CDR3 length: 14
CDR3 protein: CASSLGTSTETQYF
CDR3 DNA: TGTGCCAGCAGCTTAGGGACTAGCACCGAGACCCAGTACTTC

clone size: -
V gene: TRBV7-9
D gene: TRBD1
J gene: TRBJ1-2
CDR3 length: 13
CDR3 protein: CASSPGTAYGYTF
CDR3 DNA: TGTGCCAGCAGTCCCGGGACAGCATATGGCTACACCTTC

clone size: -
V gene: TRBV11-2
D gene: -
J gene: TRBJ1-1
CDR3 length: 14
CDR3 protein: CASSPDRRNTEAFF
CDR3 DNA: TGTGCCAGCAGCCCAGACAGGCGGAACACTGAAGCTTTCTTT

clone size: -
V gene: TRBV28
D gene: -
J gene: TRBJ2-3
CDR3 length: 13
CDR3 protein: CASSLGGTDTQYF
CDR3 DNA: TGTGCCAGCAGTTTGGGCGGAACAGATACGCAGTATTTT

clone size: -
V gene: TRBV11-2
D gene: -
J gene: TRBJ2-3
CDR3 length: 14
CDR3 protein: CASSLVAGSDTQYF
CDR3 DNA: TGTGCCAGCAGCTTAGTTGCGGGATCGGATACGCAGTATTTT

clone size: -
V gene: TRBV6-5
D gene: TRBD1
J gene: TRBJ1-4
CDR3 length: 16
CDR3 protein: CASSYSMGQVALELFF
CDR3 DNA: TGTGCCAGCAGTTACTCGATGGGACAGGTCGCCCTGGAACTGTTTTTT

clone size: once
V gene: TRBV7-6
D gene: TRBD1
J gene: TRBJ2-7
CDR3 length: 17
CDR3 protein: CASSLLGSGTGINEQYF
CDR3 DNA: TGTGCCAGCAGCTTATTAGGGTCCGGGACAGGGATAAACGAGCAGTACTTC

clone size: -
V gene: TRBV10-3
D gene: TRBD1
J gene: TRBJ2-7
CDR3 length: 13
CDR3 protein: CASRTGGNDEQYF
CDR3 DNA: TGTGCCAGCCGGACAGGGGGAAACGACGAGCAGTACTTC

clone size: -
V gene: TRBV5-1
D gene: -
J gene: TRBJ2-7
CDR3 length: 12
CDR3 protein: CASSLRVNEQYF
CDR3 DNA: TGCGCCAGCAGCTTGAGGGTCAACGAGCAGTACTTC

clone size: -
V gene: TRBV6-1
D gene: -
J gene: TRBJ2-5
CDR3 length: 14
CDR3 protein: CASSPYGVQETQYF
CDR3 DNA: TGTGCCAGCAGCCCATATGGGGTCCAAGAGACCCAGTACTTC

clone size: -
V gene: TRBV15
D gene: TRBD2
J gene: TRBJ2-1
CDR3 length: 18
CDR3 protein: CATSRPYSAGEMDHEQFF
CDR3 DNA: TGTGCCACCAGCAGACCCTATTCCGCGGGAGAAATGGACCATGAGCAGTTCTTC

clone size: -
V gene: TRBV10-3
D gene: -
J gene: TRBJ1-5
CDR3 length: 15
CDR3 protein: CAISDPTDANQPQHF
CDR3 DNA: TGTGCCATCAGTGACCCGACCGACGCGAATCAGCCCCAGCATTTT

clone size: -
V gene: TRBV4-1
D gene: TRBD2
J gene: TRBJ2-1
CDR3 length: 16
CDR3 protein: CASSQAASGLNNEQFF
CDR3 DNA: TGCGCCAGCAGCCAAGCAGCTAGCGGCCTAAACAATGAGCAGTTCTTC

clone size: once
V gene: TRBV29-1
D gene: -
J gene: TRBJ2-7
CDR3 length: 13
CDR3 protein: CSVIPRESYEQYF
CDR3 DNA: TGCAGCGTTATCCCCAGGGAGTCCTACGAGCAGTACTTC

clone size: -
V gene: TRBV7-9
D gene: -
J gene: TRBJ2-3
CDR3 length: 13
CDR3 protein: CASSLVVGDTQYF
CDR3 DNA: TGTGCCAGCAGCTTAGTTGTGGGAGATACGCAGTATTTT

clone size: -
V gene: TRBV2
D gene: -
J gene: TRBJ2-7
CDR3 length: 12
CDR3 protein: CAWDTNSYEQYF
CDR3 DNA: TGTGCCTGGGACACCAACTCCTACGAGCAGTACTTC

clone size: -
V gene: TRBV28
D gene: -
J gene: TRBJ2-4
CDR3 length: 15
CDR3 protein: CASLEVRLAKNIQYF
CDR3 DNA: TGTGCCAGCTTGGAGGTTAGGCTAGCCAAAAACATTCAGTACTTC

clone size: -
V gene: TRBV6-5
D gene: -
J gene: TRBJ1-1
CDR3 length: 13
CDR3 protein: CASSQGPTTEAFF
CDR3 DNA: TGTGCCAGCAGCCAGGGACCTACCACTGAAGCTTTCTTT

clone size: -
V gene: TRBV27
D gene: -
J gene: TRBJ1-2
CDR3 length: 13
CDR3 protein: CASSLIRGNGYTF
CDR3 DNA: TGTGCCAGCAGTTTAATCAGGGGCAATGGCTACACCTTC

clone size: -
V gene: TRBV6-1
D gene: -
J gene: TRBJ1-3
CDR3 length: 16
CDR3 protein: CASSEALGVFGNTIYF
CDR3 DNA: TGTGCCAGCAGTGAAGCGCTAGGGGTCTTTGGAAACACCATATATTTT

clone size: -
V gene: TRBV11-2
D gene: -
J gene: TRBJ2-7
CDR3 length: 11
CDR3 protein: CASSLNDEQYF
CDR3 DNA: TGTGCCAGCAGCTTAAACGACGAGCAGTACTTC

clone size: once
V gene: TRBV13
D gene: TRBD1
J gene: TRBJ2-2
CDR3 length: 17
CDR3 protein: CASSLAPGQEATGELFF
CDR3 DNA: TGTGCCAGCAGCTTAGCACCGGGACAGGAGGCTACCGGGGAGCTGTTTTTT